This TCR beta chain was found in a study of prognosis after radiotherapy for stage I lung cancer (dated by TCRdb to 2020 to 2022). For context, the study as a whole: About 20 stage I NSCLC patients were enrolled in Nanjing, China, between April 2018 and January 2019. The cohort included under 15 men and five to seven women, with a median age of approximately 75 years and a range of roughly 53 to 90 years. Roughly 12 patients had adenocarcinoma and over five had squamous cell carcinoma as the tumor histology. Distant metastases were developed by four of the 19 patients after SBRT, at a median of roughly 7 months, whereas no significant progression was observed in the other 15 patients. Concurrent therapy was not administered to any patient alongside SBRT. The study sequenced some 38 blood samples from around 20 patients, one before and one after SBRT per patient. SBRT was delivered in 3 to 5 fractions with a biologically effective dose of at least 100 Gy, and image-guided IMRT or VMAT was used for delivery. All patients were regarded as medically inoperable, because of comorbidities in about a dozen patients and refusal of surgery in roughly 7 patients. About 13 patients had newly diagnosed primary stage I lung tumors, and a few had oligometastatic NSCLC after surgical resection of the primary tumor. The study profiled peripheral blood TCR beta repertoires from stage I NSCLC patients before and after stereotactic body radiotherapy and related them to distant failure.

Broad study findings and their caveats: Tumor specificity of expanded TCR clones was not determined. Differences in TRBV and TRBJ usage frequencies by metastasis status were reportedly observed in two V genes at baseline and in ten or so V and two J genes after SBRT. Post-SBRT Shannon entropy and its change from baseline were lower in patients who developed distant metastases; baseline Shannon entropy was not associated with metastases. The small cohort and short follow-up limited the study, so independent validation of the findings is needed. After SBRT, the count of unique TCR clones dropped from a median of around 10,000 beforehand to 6,000 to 7,500 afterward (Wilcoxon paired P=0.011). All reported P values were unadjusted for multiple comparisons.

Based on the germline V gene (reference sequence), the CDR1 and CDR2 sequences are GTSNPN and SVGIG. Taken from cysteine to phenylalanine, the CDR3 has 12 residues. Just the 36-base CDR3 DNA is kept, in frame starting at base 1. Trimming costs V 5 bases and J 8 bases, and their ends lie 12 bases apart. Two rounds of multiplex PCR were performed to amplify the TCR beta CDR3 region from genomic DNA. In the first round of PCR, primers specific to each TRBV and TRBJ gene were used, and the primer sequences are filed in Chinese patent CN105087789A. Universal primers were used in the second PCR round. The Roche High Pure PCR Template Preparation Kit was used to extract genomic DNA from frozen PBMCs. The libraries underwent paired-end sequencing with 151 bp reads on an Illumina HiSeq 3000. The study's own analysis went as follows. CutAdapt was used to remove raw reads lacking the multiplex PCR primer sequences. High-quality paired reads were merged into contigs with PEAR. MiXCR assigned TRB V, D and J gene segments to each contig by aligning to reference sequences. CDR3 sequences were clustered by base quality and sequence similarity to remove sequencing errors. Diversity was calculated as Shannon entropy divided by the natural log of the number of productive TCR sequences. To get clonality, Shannon entropy was divided by the natural log of the number of unique clonotypes, and that result was subtracted from one. Using the Youden index from ROC curves, the researchers picked the repertoire-metric cut-offs for progression-free survival, and all analyses were carried out in R 3.5.3. TCRdb reworked the public reads: Q25 trimming with fastp, MiXCR clone assembly, productive beta chains retained. Rows with one shared CDR3 protein collapse into an entry with the most common genes and DNA. The V and J calls and clone size come from TCRdb's table, not from the authors' own analysis. Present in this sample are about 15,000 distinct CDR3 sequences, around 30% of which were seen just once. Of the sample, nearly 25% is held by the ten largest clones.

Of note for this clonotype: Its target antigen remains unknown. Nothing much larger sits one base from this clone, and base qualities are not available.

A history of other malignancies or of prior chemotherapy or radiotherapy was absent in all patients, and node-negative disease was shown on CT and PET/CT in all patients. Roughly 5.9 milliliters of peripheral venous blood were drawn into EDTA tubes at each of two time points. Ficoll-Paque Plus density-gradient centrifugation was used to isolate PBMCs. Samples were stored at -80°C immediately after collection until analysis. The receptor was derived from a donor aged 50 or older with non-small cell lung cancer. The chain joins TRBV30 to TRBJ2-2; the D gene cannot be resolved reliably. The sequences come from PBMCs, collected before or after stereotactic body radiation therapy (not recorded which). The CDR3 region reads CAWERKSGELFF. The nucleotides are TGTGCCTGGGAAAGAAAGTCTGGGGAGCTGTTTTTT.